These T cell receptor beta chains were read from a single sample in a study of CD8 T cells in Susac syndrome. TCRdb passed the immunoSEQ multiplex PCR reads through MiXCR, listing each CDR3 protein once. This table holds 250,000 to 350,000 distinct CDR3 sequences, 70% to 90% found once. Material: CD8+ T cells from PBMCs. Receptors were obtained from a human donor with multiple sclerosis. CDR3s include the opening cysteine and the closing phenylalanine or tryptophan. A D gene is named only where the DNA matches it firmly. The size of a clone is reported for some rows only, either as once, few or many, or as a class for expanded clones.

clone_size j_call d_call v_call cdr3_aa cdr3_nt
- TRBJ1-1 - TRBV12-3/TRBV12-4 CASKRGHKAFF TGTGCCAGCAAGAGAGGTCACAAAGCTTTCTTT
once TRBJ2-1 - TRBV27 CASSPTRTAYNEQFF TGTGCCAGCAGTCCAACCCGGACAGCTTACAATGAGCAGTTCTTC
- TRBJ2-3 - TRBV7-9 CAHERDFTDTQYF TGTGCCCACGAGAGGGATTTCACAGATACGCAGTATTTT
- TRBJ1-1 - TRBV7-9 CASSWAAEAFF TGTGCCAGCAGTTGGGCGGCCGAAGCTTTCTTT
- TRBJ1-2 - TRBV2 CASRGRGSGTF TGTGCCAGCAGGGGTAGGGGATCGGGCACCTTC
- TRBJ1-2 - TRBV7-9 CASSPSGPLQANYGYTF TGTGCCAGCAGCCCATCGGGACCGCTACAAGCTAACTATGGCTACACCTTC
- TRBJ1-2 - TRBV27 CASSLTRQYGYTF TGTGCCAGCAGCCTCACCCGACAGTATGGCTACACCTTC
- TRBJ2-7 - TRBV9 CASSGGQLGREQYF TGTGCCAGCAGCGGCGGACAGCTGGGGAGAGAGCAGTACTTC
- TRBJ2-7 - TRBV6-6 CASSPPTAAPYEQYF TGTGCCAGCAGTCCGCCCACGGCCGCACCTTACGAGCAGTACTTC
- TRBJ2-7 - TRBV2 CASSVDSWTYEQYF TGTGCCAGCAGTGTAGACAGCTGGACCTACGAGCAGTACTTC
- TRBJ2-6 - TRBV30 CAWSGQTRRANVLTF TGTGCCTGGAGTGGGCAGACCAGACGGGCCAACGTCCTGACTTTC
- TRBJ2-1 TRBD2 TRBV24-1 CATGGTSANEQFF TGTGCCACCGGGGGGACTAGCGCCAATGAGCAGTTCTTC
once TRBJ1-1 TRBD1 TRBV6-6 CASSYSGTGPTEAFF TGTGCCAGCAGTTACTCGGGGACAGGGCCCACTGAAGCTTTCTTT
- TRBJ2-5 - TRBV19 CASSGGWGQETQYF TGTGCCAGTAGCGGGGGATGGGGCCAAGAGACCCAGTACTTC
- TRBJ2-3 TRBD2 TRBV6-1 CAKQTLAGSTDTQYF TGTGCCAAACAGACCCTAGCGGGGAGCACAGATACGCAGTATTTT
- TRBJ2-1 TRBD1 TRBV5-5 CASSLGWDRLNEQFF TGTGCCAGCAGCTTAGGGTGGGACAGACTCAATGAGCAGTTCTTC
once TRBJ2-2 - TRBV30 CAWDRLYTGELFF TGTGCCTGGGACAGGCTTTACACCGGGGAGCTGTTTTTT
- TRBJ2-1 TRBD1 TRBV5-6 CASRARGQGRNEQFF TGTGCCAGCAGGGCGCGGGGACAGGGAAGGAATGAGCAGTTCTTC
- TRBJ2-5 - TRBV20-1 CSADREGETQYF TGCAGTGCTGATAGAGAGGGGGAGACCCAGTACTTC
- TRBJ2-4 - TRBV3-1 CASSQVIGKAKNIQYF TGTGCCAGCAGCCAAGTGATAGGGAAAGCCAAAAACATTCAGTACTTC
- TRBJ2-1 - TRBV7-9 CASSLAGINNEQFF TGTGCCAGCAGCTTGGCGGGGATTAACAATGAGCAGTTCTTC
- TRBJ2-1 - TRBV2 CASSEVQRGDEQFF TGTGCCAGCAGTGAAGTCCAGCGCGGGGATGAGCAGTTCTTC
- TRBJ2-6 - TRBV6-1 CASSPRRHTSGANVLTF TGTGCCAGCTCCCCCAGGCGCCATACCTCTGGGGCCAACGTCCTGACTTTC
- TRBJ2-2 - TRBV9 CASSVGTLTRELFF TGTGCCAGCAGCGTAGGGACACTTACCAGGGAGCTGTTTTTT
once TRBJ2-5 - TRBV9 CASSPDAGLPQETQYF TGTGCCAGCAGCCCTGACGCGGGACTGCCCCAAGAGACCCAGTACTTC
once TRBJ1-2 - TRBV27 CASSLGPQVDTF TGTGCCAGCAGTTTAGGTCCCCAGGTCGACACCTTC
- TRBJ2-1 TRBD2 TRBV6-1 CASSPRTSGRYNEQFF TGTGCCAGCAGTCCCCGGACTAGCGGGCGGTACAATGAGCAGTTCTTC